The next 15 T cell receptor beta chains were all read from a single sample in a study of T cell responses to AZD1222 COVID-19 vaccine. Profiled with immunoSEQ multiplex PCR; TCRdb holds only in-frame clones, not every one. The sample yields 100,000 to 150,000 clones, 93% seen once. Sequencing was performed on peripheral blood, taken on day 0 of AZD1222 vaccination. These receptors all stem from an adult in good health.

V and J are TRBV30 and TRBJ1-5, with D perhaps matching TRBD1 (5 bases). The CDR3 contains 14 residues. Trimming pared 5 bases from V and 5 bases from J, leaving 16 bases between. CDR1 and CDR2 (germline): GTSNPN, SVGIG (reference sequence). Here the CDR3 DNA reads TGTGCCTGGGCGATTAAGGGGATTCATCAGCCCCAGCATTTT. Its protein is CAWAIKGIHQPQHF.

The chain combines TRBV6-1 with TRBJ1-6, with 7 bases lining up with TRBD1. Trimming removed 0 bases from V and 9 bases from J; junction bases left unmatched: 2. CDR1 and CDR2 (germline): MNHNS, SASEGT. This CDR3 has 14 amino acids. The chain's CDR3 is CASSEAQGTSPLHF. CDR3 DNA sequence: TGTGCCAGCAGTGAAGCACAGGGGACTTCACCCCTCCACTTT.

The chain combines TRBV29-1 with TRBJ2-7; a possible D gene is TRBD2 (6 bases). With 6 bases removed from V and 7 bases from J, the gap between germline ends came to 10 bases. The germline V gene has CDR1 SQVTM and CDR2 ANQGSEA. The CDR3 sequence is 10 residues long. The CDR3: CSVLEGEQYF. The CDR3 nucleotides are TGCAGCGTGCTGGAGGGGGAGCAGTACTTC.

The chain combines TRBV7-9 with TRBJ2-3; 9 nucleotides agree with TRBD2. Germline assignment: CDR1 SEHNR and CDR2 FQNEAQ (reference sequence). This CDR3 is built from 14 residues. The V gene end was trimmed by 4 bases and the J gene end by 5 bases; junction bases not matched to a gene: 4. CDR3 sequence (DNA): TGTGCCAGCAGCTCAGAACTAGCGGGAGATACGCAGTATTTT. This gives the protein CASSSELAGDTQYF.

The V and J genes are TRBV5-1 and TRBJ1-1, with D maybe TRBD1 (5 bases). There are 13 residues in the CDR3. In germline, CDR1 is SGHRS, CDR2 YFSETQ. Trimming cost V 4 bases and J 3 bases, with 10 bases left between them. CDR3 protein: CASSTRGDTEAFF. Here the CDR3 DNA reads TGCGCCAGCAGCACCCGAGGGGACACTGAAGCTTTCTTT.

The genes are TRBV5-1 and TRBJ1-6, with TRBD1 as a possible D gene (5 bases). The ends were cut back, 0 bases at V and 5 bases at J, with 12 bases in the middle. Per germline, CDR1 SGHRS and CDR2 YFSETQ. This CDR3 is built from 16 residues. CDR3 in DNA: TGCGCCAGCAGCTTGGCGGGGGGAGGGGATAATTCACCCCTCCACTTT. Translated: CASSLAGGGDNSPLHF.

The chain has TRBV20-1 and TRBJ2-7; D is perhaps TRBD2 (6 bases). This CDR3 has 10 amino acids. From germline, CDR1 is DFQATT and CDR2 SNEGSKA (reference sequence). The CDR3 region is CTAGSYEQYF. The CDR3 DNA reads as TGCACGGCGGGATCGTACGAGCAGTACTTC.

This rearrangement joins TRBV4-1 to TRBJ1-4, with D uncertain. The V end lost 0 bases, the J end lost 5 bases, and 13 bases lay between the germline ends. Germline V gene data show CDR1 as MGHRA and CDR2 as YSYEKL. The CDR3 loop spans 16 amino acids. CDR3 region: CASSQDQGQLNEKLFF. The CDR3 DNA follows: TGCGCCAGCAGCCAAGATCAAGGGCAGCTAAATGAAAAACTGTTTTTT.

The CDR3 protein is CAQRGGMDNEQFF. DNA of the CDR3: TGTGCCCAGCGGGGGGGCATGGACAATGAGCAGTTCTTC. This rearrangement joins TRBV30 to TRBJ2-1; 10 nucleotides agree with TRBD2. The ends lost 8 bases at V and 5 bases at J; junction bases unmatched: 6. This CDR3 spans 13 amino acids. CDR1 is GTSNPN, CDR2 SVGIG, per germline (reference sequence).

The chain carries TRBV6-2 or TRBV6-3 and TRBJ1-1, with a possible D match to TRBD1 (6 bases). V lost 5 bases, J lost 4 bases, and 11 bases lay in between. The CDR3 contains 13 residues. Per the germline V gene, CDR1 is MNHEY and CDR2 is SVGEGT. The CDR3 DNA is TGTGCCAGCAGTGTCTTCAGGGGCACTGAAGCTTTCTTT. This translates into CASSVFRGTEAFF.

The V gene is TRBV30, the J gene TRBJ1-1; perhaps TRBD1 as D (6 bases). Trimming took 5 bases from V and 7 from J, leaving 14 bases between them. Per germline, CDR1 GTSNPN and CDR2 SVGIG (reference sequence). The CDR3 runs 12 residues. The CDR3: CAWGGGGGEAFF. The CDR3 nucleotides are TGTGCCTGGGGGGGCGGTGGCGGTGAAGCTTTCTTT.

This chain uses TRBV6-2 or TRBV6-3 with TRBJ2-7; the D is unclear. The CDR3 sequence is 12 residues long. Between the trimmed V and J ends, which lost 2 bases and 4 bases, there was a span of 6 bases. In germline, CDR1 is MNHEY, CDR2 SVGEGT. This CDR3 reads CASSYEGYEQYF. CDR3 nucleotide sequence: TGTGCCAGCAGTTACGAAGGGTACGAGCAGTACTTC.

The rearrangement joins TRBV19 to TRBJ2-5, with 12 bases lining up with TRBD2. Trimming at V came to 6 bases and at J to 5 bases, leaving 7 bases not matched to a gene. Germline values: CDR1 LNHDA, CDR2 SQIVND (reference sequence). This CDR3 is 15 amino acids long. CDR3 sequence: CASRRLAGGRETQYF. As DNA, the CDR3 is TGTGCCAGTAGGAGGCTAGCGGGGGGGAGGGAGACCCAGTACTTC.

The V call is TRBV12-3 or TRBV12-4, the J call TRBJ1-2; the D gene is possibly TRBD1 (5 bases). This CDR3 contains 13 residues. The V end lost 5 bases, the J end lost 4 bases, and 11 bases lay between the germline ends. The CDR3 here is CASSPQQVYGYTF. Here the CDR3 DNA reads TGTGCCAGCAGTCCGCAACAGGTCTATGGCTACACCTTC.

V usage is TRBV28 and J usage is TRBJ2-6; D is unclear. V lost 6 bases, J lost 1 base, and 13 bases lay in between. The germline V gene encodes CDR1 MDHEN and CDR2 SYDVKM. The CDR3 totals 16 residues. The CDR3 is CASSPTVGSGANVLTF. Here the CDR3 DNA reads TGTGCCAGCAGCCCCACCGTGGGGTCTGGGGCCAACGTCCTGACTTTC.